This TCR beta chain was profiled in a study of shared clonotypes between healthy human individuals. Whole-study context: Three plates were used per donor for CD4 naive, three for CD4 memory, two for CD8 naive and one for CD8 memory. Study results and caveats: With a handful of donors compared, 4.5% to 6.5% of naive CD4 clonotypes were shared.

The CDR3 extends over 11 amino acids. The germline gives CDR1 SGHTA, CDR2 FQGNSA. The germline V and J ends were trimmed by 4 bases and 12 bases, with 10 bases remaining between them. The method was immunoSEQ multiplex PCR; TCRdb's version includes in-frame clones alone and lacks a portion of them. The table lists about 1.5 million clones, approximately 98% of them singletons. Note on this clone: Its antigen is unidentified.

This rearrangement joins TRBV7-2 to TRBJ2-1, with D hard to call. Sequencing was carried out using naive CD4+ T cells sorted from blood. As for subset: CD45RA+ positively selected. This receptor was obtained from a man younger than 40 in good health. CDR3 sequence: CASSSSRAQFF. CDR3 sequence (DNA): TGTGCCAGCAGCTCTTCCCGGGCGCAGTTCTTC.